This T cell receptor (beta chain) was sequenced in a study of blood T cell repertoires in COVID-19. Turning to the study itself: Both acute and convalescent COVID-19 samples were obtained from the United States, Italy and Spain. The cDNA or gDNA used as material had been derived from T cells, B-cell-depleted T cells, or PBMCs.

Under the authors' procedure: Estimated nucleated cell counts came from reference gene primer amplification. This table comes from immunoSEQ multiplex PCR, and its TCRdb copy is limited to in-frame clones, with some not included. That table furnishes V, J and clone size, whereas the DNA furnished D and trimming. The data show tens of thousands of clones, 65% to 80% seen once. CDR3 length equals 14 residues. The J segment lost 4 bases and the V segment lost 4 bases, leaving 7 bases of the junction unmatched. Germline-derived CDR1 and CDR2 are SGHNT and YYREEE (reference sequence). The sequence derives from a man aged 55 to 69 with active or convalescent COVID-19. The chain couples TRBV5-4 to TRBJ1-1, with TRBD1 identical over 7 bases. The specimen sequenced was peripheral blood. In DNA form, the CDR3 reads TGTGCCAGCAGCCCCAGGGGGGCTGGCACTGAAGCTTTCTTT. Translating it yields CASSPRGAGTEAFF.